The present TCR beta chain was sequenced within a study of cytomegalovirus exposure and HLA in healthy donors. Study information: Genotyping showed around four fifths of over 350 donors falling in the Caucasian-associated ancestry cluster. General study findings and limits: Across donors, most TCRs were seen rarely, yet some public ones were widespread. High sensitivity and specificity were reportedly achieved when the classifier diagnosed cytomegalovirus status. Available immune exposure information covered CMV serostatus only.

Turning to this clone: Its specificity is not known.

The CDR3 runs to 13 residues. Between the trimmed V and J ends, which lost 8 bases and 0 bases, there was a span of 8 bases. Germline V lookup: CDR1 LNHNV, CDR2 YYDKDF (reference sequence). In the PCR, 60 Vbeta and 13 Jbeta primers were used. Using immunoSEQ multiplex PCR, the repertoire was profiled, and TCRdb retains in-frame clones only, with some absent. This repertoire shows some 87,000 clones, about three fifths found once; its top ten account for 5% to 6.5%. The specimen sequenced was PBMCs. The V gene is TRBV15, the J gene TRBJ2-1; no clear D gene. This TCR was sampled from a woman aged 25 to 39 in good health and CMV-seropositive. The CDR3 bases are TGTGCCACCGCGATCGACTCCTACAATGAGCAGTTCTTC. Amino acids: CATAIDSYNEQFF. Full variable domain (rest looked up from reference TRBV15 and TRBJ2-1): DAMVIQNPRYQVTQFGKPVTLSCSQTLNHNVMYWYQQKSSQAPKLLFHYYDKDFNNEADTPDNFQSRRPNTSFCFLDIRSPGLGDTAMYLCATAIDSYNEQFFGPGTRLTVL.